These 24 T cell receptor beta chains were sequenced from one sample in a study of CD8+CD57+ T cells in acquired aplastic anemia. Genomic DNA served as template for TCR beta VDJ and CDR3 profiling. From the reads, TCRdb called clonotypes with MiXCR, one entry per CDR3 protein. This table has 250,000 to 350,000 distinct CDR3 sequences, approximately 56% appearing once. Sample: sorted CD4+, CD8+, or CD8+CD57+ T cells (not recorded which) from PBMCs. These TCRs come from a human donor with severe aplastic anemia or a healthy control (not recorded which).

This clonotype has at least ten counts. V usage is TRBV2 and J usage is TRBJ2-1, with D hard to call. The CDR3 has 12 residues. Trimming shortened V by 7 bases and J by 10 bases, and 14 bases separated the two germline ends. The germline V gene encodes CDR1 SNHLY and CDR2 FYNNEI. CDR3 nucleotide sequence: TGTGCCAGCAACGCTAGAGCGCCAGAGCAGTTCTTC. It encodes CASNARAPEQFF.

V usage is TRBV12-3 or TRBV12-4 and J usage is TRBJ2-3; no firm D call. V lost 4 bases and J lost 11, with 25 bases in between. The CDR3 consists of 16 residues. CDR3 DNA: TGTGCCAGCAGTTACGGACGGGCAGGTCCTCGCAATGAGCAGTATTTT. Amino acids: CASSYGRAGPRNEQYF.

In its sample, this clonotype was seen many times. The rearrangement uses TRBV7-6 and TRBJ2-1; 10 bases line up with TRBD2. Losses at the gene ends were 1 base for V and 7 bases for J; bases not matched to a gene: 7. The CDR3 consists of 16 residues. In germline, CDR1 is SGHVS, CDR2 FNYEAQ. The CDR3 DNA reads TGTGCCAGCAGCTTAGAAGCGGGGGGGCCCGGGAATGAGCAGTTCTTC. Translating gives CASSLEAGGPGNEQFF.

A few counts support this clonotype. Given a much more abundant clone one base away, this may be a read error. The chain's CDR3 is CACNSGGESFF. The CDR3 bases are TGTGCCTGCAACTCCGGGGGGGAGTCTTTCTTT. This chain uses TRBV7-3 with TRBJ1-1; TRBD1 is a possible D gene (5 bases). Between the trimmed V and J ends, which lost 11 bases and 12 bases, there was a span of 19 bases. The germline V gene encodes CDR1 SGHTA and CDR2 FQGTGA. The CDR3 totals 11 residues.

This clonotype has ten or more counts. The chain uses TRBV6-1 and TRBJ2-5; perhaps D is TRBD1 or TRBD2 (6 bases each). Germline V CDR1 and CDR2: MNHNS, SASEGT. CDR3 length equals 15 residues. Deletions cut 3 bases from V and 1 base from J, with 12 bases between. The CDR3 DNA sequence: TGTGCCAGCAGTGATAGGGGGGTCCCCCAAGAGACCCAGTACTTC. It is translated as CASSDRGVPQETQYF.

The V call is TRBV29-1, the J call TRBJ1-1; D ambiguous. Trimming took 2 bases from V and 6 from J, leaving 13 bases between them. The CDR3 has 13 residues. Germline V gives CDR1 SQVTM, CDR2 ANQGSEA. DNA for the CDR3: TGCAGCGTTGAAATGCCGGAAGAGGCTGAAGCTTTCTTT. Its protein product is CSVEMPEEAEAFF.

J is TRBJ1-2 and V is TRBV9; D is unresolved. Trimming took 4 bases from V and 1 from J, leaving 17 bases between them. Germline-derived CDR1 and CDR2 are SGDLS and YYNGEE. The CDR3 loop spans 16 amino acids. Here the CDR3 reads CASSPRPLGGNYGYTF. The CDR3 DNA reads TGTGCCAGCAGCCCTCGCCCCCTGGGAGGTAACTATGGCTACACCTTC.

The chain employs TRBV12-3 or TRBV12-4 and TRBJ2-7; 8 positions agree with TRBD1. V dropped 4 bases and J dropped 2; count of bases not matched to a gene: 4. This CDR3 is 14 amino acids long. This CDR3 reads CASSWTGRTYEQYF. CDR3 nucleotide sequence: TGTGCCAGCAGTTGGACAGGGAGAACCTACGAGCAGTACTTC.

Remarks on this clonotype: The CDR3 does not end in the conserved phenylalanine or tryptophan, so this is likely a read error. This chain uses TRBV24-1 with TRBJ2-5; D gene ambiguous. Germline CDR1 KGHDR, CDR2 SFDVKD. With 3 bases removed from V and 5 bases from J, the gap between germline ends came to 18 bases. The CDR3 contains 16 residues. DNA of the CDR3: TGTGCCACCAGTGATCCGTCGTCGGGCAGGATCGAGACCCAGTACCTC. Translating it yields CATSDPSSGRIETQYL.

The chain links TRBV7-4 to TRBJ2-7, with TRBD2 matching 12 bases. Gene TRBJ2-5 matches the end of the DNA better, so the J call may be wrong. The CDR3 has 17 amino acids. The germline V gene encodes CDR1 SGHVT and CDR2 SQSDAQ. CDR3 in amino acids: CASSVGSSGGALETQYF. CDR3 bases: TGTGCCAGCAGCGTAGGGTCTAGCGGGGGGGCCTTGGAGACCCAGTACTTC.

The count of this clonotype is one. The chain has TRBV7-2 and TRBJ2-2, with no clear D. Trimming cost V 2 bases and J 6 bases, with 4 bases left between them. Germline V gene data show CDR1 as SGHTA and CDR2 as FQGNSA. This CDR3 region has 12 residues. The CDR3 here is CASSLLAGELFF. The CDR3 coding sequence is TGTGCCAGCAGCTTATTGGCCGGGGAGCTGTTTTTT.

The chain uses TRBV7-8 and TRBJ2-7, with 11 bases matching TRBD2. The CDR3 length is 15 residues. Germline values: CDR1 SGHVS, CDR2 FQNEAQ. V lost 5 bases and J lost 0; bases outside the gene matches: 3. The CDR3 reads CASSRGLAASYEQYF. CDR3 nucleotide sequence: TGTGCCAGCAGCCGGGGACTAGCGGCCTCCTACGAGCAGTACTTC.

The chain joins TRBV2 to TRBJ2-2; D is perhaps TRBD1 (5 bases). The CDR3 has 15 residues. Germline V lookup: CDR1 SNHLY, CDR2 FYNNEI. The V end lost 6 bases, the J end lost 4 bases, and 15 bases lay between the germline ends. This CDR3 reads CASRKGLGFTGELFF. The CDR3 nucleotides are TGTGCCAGCAGGAAGGGGCTCGGGTTCACCGGGGAGCTGTTTTTT.

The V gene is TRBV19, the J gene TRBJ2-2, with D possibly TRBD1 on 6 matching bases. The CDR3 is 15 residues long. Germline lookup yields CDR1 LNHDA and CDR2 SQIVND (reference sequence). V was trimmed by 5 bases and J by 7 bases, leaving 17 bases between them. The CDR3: CASSLAHRAFGELFF. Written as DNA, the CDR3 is TGTGCCAGTAGTCTGGCGCACAGGGCATTCGGGGAGCTGTTTTTT.

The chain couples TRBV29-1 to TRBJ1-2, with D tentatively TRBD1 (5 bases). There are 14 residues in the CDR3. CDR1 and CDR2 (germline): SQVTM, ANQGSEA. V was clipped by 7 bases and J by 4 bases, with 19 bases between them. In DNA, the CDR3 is TGCAGCGCCCCCGACGAGGGGCCCCTCTATGGCTACACCTTC. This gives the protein CSAPDEGPLYGYTF.

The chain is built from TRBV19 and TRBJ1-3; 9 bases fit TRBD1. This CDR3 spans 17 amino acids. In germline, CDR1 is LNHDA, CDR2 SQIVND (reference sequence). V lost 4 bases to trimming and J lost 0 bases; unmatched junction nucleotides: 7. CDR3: CASSTGGQGLSGNTIYF. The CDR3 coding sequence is TGTGCCAGTAGTACGGGGGGACAGGGACTCTCTGGAAACACCATATATTTT.

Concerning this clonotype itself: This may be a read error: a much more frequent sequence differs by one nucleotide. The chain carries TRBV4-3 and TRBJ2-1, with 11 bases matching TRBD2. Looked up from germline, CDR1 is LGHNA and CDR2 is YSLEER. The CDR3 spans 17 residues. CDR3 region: CASSQDTLSGGAHEQLF. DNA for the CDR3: TGCGCCAGCAGCCAAGATACCCTTAGCGGGGGGGCCCATGAGCAGCTCTTC.

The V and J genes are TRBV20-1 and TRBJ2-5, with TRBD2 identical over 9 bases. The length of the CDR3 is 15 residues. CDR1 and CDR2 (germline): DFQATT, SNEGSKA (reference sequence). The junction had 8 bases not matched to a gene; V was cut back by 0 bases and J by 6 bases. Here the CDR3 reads CSARERGTSIQTQYF. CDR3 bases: TGCAGTGCTAGAGAAAGGGGGACTAGCATCCAGACCCAGTACTTC.

The DNA of the CDR3 is TGTGCCAGCAGCCCCGGACAGGTGCTCAATGAGCAGTTCTTC. Translation gives CASSPGQVLNEQFF. The rearrangement links TRBV7-8 to TRBJ2-1; 7 bases agree with TRBD1. The length of the CDR3 is 14 residues. Looked up from germline, CDR1 is SGHVS and CDR2 is FQNEAQ. After removal of 5 bases from V and 6 bases from J, the junction contained 7 bases not matched to a gene.

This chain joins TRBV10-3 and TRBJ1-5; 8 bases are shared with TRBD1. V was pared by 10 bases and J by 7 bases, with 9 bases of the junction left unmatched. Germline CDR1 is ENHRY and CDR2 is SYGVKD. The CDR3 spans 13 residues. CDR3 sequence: CATGQGESQPQHF. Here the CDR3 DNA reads TGTGCCACTGGACAGGGAGAGAGCCAGCCCCAGCATTTT.

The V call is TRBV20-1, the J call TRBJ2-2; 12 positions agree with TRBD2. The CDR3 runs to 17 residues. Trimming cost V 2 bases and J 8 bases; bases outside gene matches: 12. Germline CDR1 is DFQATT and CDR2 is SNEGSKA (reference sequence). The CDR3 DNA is TGCAGTGCTAGACCTGCTAGCGGGGGGGCTAACAGAGGGGAGCTGTTTTTT. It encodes CSARPASGGANRGELFF.

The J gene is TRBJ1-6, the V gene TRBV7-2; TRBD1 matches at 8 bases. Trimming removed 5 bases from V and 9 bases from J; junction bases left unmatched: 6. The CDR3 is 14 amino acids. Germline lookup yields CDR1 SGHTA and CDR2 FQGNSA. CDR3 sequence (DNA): TGTGCCAGCAGCCCGGACAGGGATAGTTCACCCCTCCACTTT. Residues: CASSPDRDSSPLHF.

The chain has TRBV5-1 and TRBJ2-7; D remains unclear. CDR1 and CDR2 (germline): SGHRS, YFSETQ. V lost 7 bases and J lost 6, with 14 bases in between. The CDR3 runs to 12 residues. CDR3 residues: CASGRSGAEQYF. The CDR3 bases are TGCGCCAGCGGCCGATCAGGAGCCGAGCAGTACTTC.

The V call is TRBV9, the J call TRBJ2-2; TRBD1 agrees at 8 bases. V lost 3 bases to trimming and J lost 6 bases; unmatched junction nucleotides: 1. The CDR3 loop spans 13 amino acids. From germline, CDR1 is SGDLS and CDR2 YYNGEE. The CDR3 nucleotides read TGTGCCAGCAGCGGGACAGGGTCCGGGGAGCTGTTTTTT. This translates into CASSGTGSGELFF.